The 24 T cell receptor beta chains below come from one sample, sequenced in a study of PD-1 blockade in classical Hodgkin lymphoma. No patient escaped relapse after autologous stem cell transplantation, and brentuximab vedotin exposure varied. Sequencing used immunoSEQ multiplex PCR; TCRdb keeps in-frame clones, though not all of them. The sample holds some 93,000 clones, 80% to 90% seen once. The source material was peripheral blood mononuclear cells (PBMCs), sampled before the second cycle of nivolumab. Every receptor here comes from a human donor with classical Hodgkin lymphoma.

The rearrangement joins TRBV6-6 to TRBJ2-7; a weak D match, TRBD2 (6 bases). Germline V gene lookup returns CDR1 MNHNY and CDR2 SVGAGI (reference sequence). The V end lost 4 bases, the J end lost 2 bases, and 15 bases lay between the germline ends. This CDR3 is 15 amino acids long. As DNA, the CDR3 is TGTGCCAGCAGTTTCGGACTAAGCGGTGCCTACGAGCAGTACTTC. This sequence encodes CASSFGLSGAYEQYF.

The chain couples TRBV28 to TRBJ1-1, with no clear D. The ends were cut back, 7 bases at V and 0 bases at J, with 9 bases in the middle. Germline V CDR1 and CDR2: MDHEN, SYDVKM. The CDR3 consists of 13 residues. The CDR3 DNA follows: TGTGCCAGCAACGGGCCAATGAACACTGAAGCTTTCTTT. Protein sequence: CASNGPMNTEAFF.

This clone was picked up one time. The chain uses TRBV5-6 and TRBJ2-7; 9 bases align to TRBD1. After removal of 7 bases from V and 3 bases from J, the junction contained 2 bases not matched to a gene. This CDR3 comprises 12 residues. The germline V gene encodes CDR1 SGHDT and CDR2 YYEEEE. The CDR3 is CASGQGSYEQYF. The CDR3 DNA sequence: TGTGCCAGCGGACAGGGGAGCTACGAGCAGTACTTC.

The CDR3 is CASGPSTDTQYF. CDR3 coding DNA: TGTGCCAGCGGCCCTAGCACAGATACGCAGTATTTT. V usage is TRBV6-1 and J usage is TRBJ2-3; no clear D gene. Germline-derived CDR1 and CDR2 are MNHNS and SASEGT. The CDR3 has 12 amino acids. V shed 8 bases and J shed 0 bases, with 6 bases lying between them.

The J gene is TRBJ2-1, the V gene TRBV6-5; the match to TRBD2 covers 10 bases. Trimming took 7 bases from V and 8 from J; bases not matched to a gene: 11. Per the germline V gene, CDR1 is MNHEY and CDR2 is SVGAGI. CDR3 length: 15 amino acids. The CDR3 here is CASTESGRAEDEQFF. The CDR3 DNA is TGTGCCAGCACAGAAAGCGGGAGGGCCGAGGATGAGCAGTTCTTC.

The rearrangement joins TRBV20-1 to TRBJ1-6; D not resolved. Trimming pared 4 bases from V and 8 bases from J, leaving 6 bases between. This CDR3 contains 11 residues. In germline, CDR1 is DFQATT, CDR2 SNEGSKA (reference sequence). CDR3 loop: CSATADSPLHF. The CDR3 coding sequence is TGCAGTGCTACCGCGGATTCACCCCTCCACTTT.

V is TRBV7-9 and J is TRBJ1-1; a possible D gene is TRBD1 (6 bases). CDR1 and CDR2 from the germline V gene are SEHNR and FQNEAQ (reference sequence). CDR3 length: 12 residues. Trimming cost V 5 bases and J 11 bases, with 15 bases left between them. This chain's CDR3 is CASSKGTTRAFF. DNA of the CDR3: TGTGCCAGCAGCAAAGGGACAACACGGGCTTTCTTT.

This clone was observed a handful of times. The V gene is TRBV15, the J gene TRBJ1-2; TRBD1 agrees at 7 bases. V gave up 0 bases and J gave up 7 bases; unmatched junction bases: 5. The germline V gene has CDR1 LNHNV and CDR2 YYDKDF (reference sequence). The CDR3 covers 14 residues. The CDR3 loop reads CATSRDRQGSGYTF. CDR3 DNA: TGTGCCACCAGCAGAGACCGACAGGGCTCTGGCTACACCTTC.

V and J are TRBV5-4 and TRBJ2-3; possible D gene TRBD2, 5 bases. The V end lost 0 bases, the J end lost 6 bases, and 5 bases lay between the germline ends. This CDR3 contains 12 residues. CDR1 SGHNT and CDR2 YYREEE come from the germline V gene (reference sequence). DNA for the CDR3: TGTGCCAGCAGCTTGGGGAGGGATACGCAGTATTTT. This gives the protein CASSLGRDTQYF.

The chain couples TRBV5-6 to TRBJ2-5; 13 nucleotides agree with TRBD2. The CDR3 runs 15 residues. With 4 bases clipped from V and 5 bases from J, the junction kept 5 bases outside the gene matches. The germline CDR1 and CDR2 sequences are SGHDT and YYEEEE. The CDR3 is CASSAGTSGIETQYF. The CDR3 coding sequence is TGTGCCAGCAGCGCCGGGACTAGCGGGATTGAGACCCAGTACTTC.

The chain combines TRBV6-5 with TRBJ2-7; TRBD1 agrees at 8 bases. The ends lost 5 bases at V and 3 bases at J; junction bases unmatched: 6. CDR1 is MNHEY and CDR2 is SVGAGI in the germline V gene. The CDR3 has 14 residues. For the CDR3, the DNA is TGTGCCAGCAGTCCCGGACAGGGAGGCTACGAGCAGTACTTC. Its protein is CASSPGQGGYEQYF.

The J gene is TRBJ1-2, the V gene TRBV2; D uncertain. Germline lookup yields CDR1 SNHLY and CDR2 FYNNEI. Trimming cost V 7 bases and J 4 bases, with 19 bases left between them. The CDR3 runs 15 residues. CDR3 loop: CASTRLTVGSYGYTF. For the CDR3, the DNA is TGTGCCAGCACCCGGCTGACGGTGGGGAGCTATGGCTACACCTTC.

The chain links TRBV5-1 to TRBJ1-4; possible D gene TRBD1, 5 bases. The CDR3 totals 16 residues. Germline values: CDR1 SGHRS, CDR2 YFSETQ. V was pared by 2 bases and J by 7 bases, with 18 bases between. The CDR3 region has the DNA TGCGCCAGCAGCTTCGGGACGCAGGGAGGAGTTGAAAAACTGTTTTTT. The encoded protein is CASSFGTQGGVEKLFF.

V gene TRBV7-9 combines with J gene TRBJ1-2; D remains unclear. Germline V gene lookup returns CDR1 SEHNR and CDR2 FQNEAQ (reference sequence). This CDR3 is built from 16 residues. With 4 bases removed from V and 7 bases from J, the gap between germline ends came to 22 bases. CDR3 in DNA: TGTGCCAGCAGCTCCCGGGAGTTGGCGGCCGTCTTTGGCTACACCTTC. Protein sequence: CASSSRELAAVFGYTF.

This clone turned up a few times. The chain carries TRBV6-4 and TRBJ2-3; 7 bases are shared with TRBD2. CDR3 size: 13 residues. Germline V gene data show CDR1 as MRHNA and CDR2 as SNTAGT. The J segment lost 6 bases and the V segment lost 2 bases, leaving 2 bases of the junction unmatched. Written as DNA, the CDR3 is TGTGCCAGCAGTGACCAGGGAGGGGATACGCAGTATTTT. This gives the protein CASSDQGGDTQYF.

The chain carries TRBV19 and TRBJ1-2; tentatively, D is TRBD1 (6 bases). This CDR3 spans 15 amino acids. CDR1 LNHDA and CDR2 SQIVND come from the germline V gene (reference sequence). V was trimmed by 5 bases and J by 8 bases, leaving 21 bases between them. This CDR3 is CASSPMGLGGEGYTF. Written as DNA, the CDR3 is TGTGCCAGTAGTCCGATGGGGTTGGGGGGCGAAGGCTACACCTTC.

This clone has a single count. This chain connects TRBV5-4 to TRBJ2-7; a possible D gene is TRBD1 (5 bases). The CDR3 is 15 amino acids. The germline gives CDR1 SGHNT, CDR2 YYREEE (reference sequence). Trimming removed 4 bases from V and 1 base from J, with 15 bases in between. CDR3 amino acids: CASSPARGGSYEQYF. CDR3 nucleotide sequence: TGTGCCAGCAGCCCCGCAAGGGGTGGGTCCTACGAGCAGTACTTC. Full variable domain (outside the CDR3, taken from reference TRBV5-4 and TRBJ2-7): ETGVTQSPTHLIKTRGQQVTLRCSSQSGHNTVSWYQQALGQGPQFIFQYYREEENGRGNFPPRFSGLQFPNYSSELNVNALELDDSALYLCASSPARGGSYEQYFGPGTRLTVT.

The rearrangement uses TRBV11-2 and TRBJ2-5; no reliable D call. This CDR3 contains 12 residues. In germline, CDR1 is SGHAT, CDR2 FQNNGV. V was cut by 2 bases and J by 2 bases, with 3 bases left in between. CDR3 DNA sequence: TGTGCCAGCAGCTTACCTCAAGAGACCCAGTACTTC. This codes for CASSLPQETQYF.

The chain employs TRBV7-2 and TRBJ1-2; D is unresolved. Germline V gives CDR1 SGHTA, CDR2 FQGNSA. The length of the CDR3 is 15 residues. Trimming pared 5 bases from V and 2 bases from J, leaving 15 bases between. The CDR3 nucleotides read TGTGCCAGCAGCCCCCAAACGTCGGGAAACTATGGCTACACCTTC. Protein: CASSPQTSGNYGYTF.

The V and J genes are TRBV30 and TRBJ2-7; perhaps D is TRBD1 or TRBD2 (5 bases each). Trimming took 3 bases from V and 7 from J, leaving 13 bases between them. The CDR3 sequence is 12 residues long. Germline assignment: CDR1 GTSNPN and CDR2 SVGIG (reference sequence). The CDR3 spells CAWSGTGWEQYF. In DNA form, the CDR3 reads TGTGCCTGGAGCGGGACGGGGTGGGAGCAGTACTTC.

J is TRBJ2-1 and V is TRBV28; D is unresolved. CDR1 is MDHEN, CDR2 SYDVKM, per germline. Trimming stripped 1 base from V and 3 bases from J, with 4 bases between. The CDR3 covers 13 residues. CDR3 DNA: TGTGCCAGCAGTTTATCAATCTACAATGAGCAGTTCTTC. Amino acids: CASSLSIYNEQFF.

Concerning this clone: Other nucleotide sequences from this sample produce the same CDR3. The V and J genes are TRBV6-6 and TRBJ2-1, with D possibly being TRBD1 or TRBD2 (5 bases each). The CDR3 loop spans 15 amino acids. Looked up from germline, CDR1 is MNHNY and CDR2 is SVGAGI (reference sequence). The V end lost 0 bases, the J end lost 7 bases, and 13 bases lay between the germline ends. CDR3 amino acids: CASSYSGGVGNEQFF. The DNA for the CDR3 is TGTGCCAGCAGTTACTCTGGGGGAGTCGGAAATGAGCAGTTCTTC.

The chain links TRBV5-1 to TRBJ1-2; D not certain. The germline CDR1 and CDR2 sequences are SGHRS and YFSETQ. The CDR3 is 18 amino acids. V lost 2 bases and J 1 base, leaving 21 bases between the germline ends. CDR3 nucleotide sequence: TGCGCCAGCAGCTTTGGGTCGACGGTGCTCGAGCTTAACTATGGCTACACCTTC. Protein: CASSFGSTVLELNYGYTF.

This chain links TRBV4-1 with TRBJ2-1, with a possible D match to TRBD1 (6 bases). Trimming removed 1 base from V and 5 bases from J, with 27 bases in between. Germline CDR1 and CDR2: MGHRA and YSYEKL. The CDR3 runs to 20 residues. This chain's CDR3 is CASSQGRQVIKRTPNNEQFF. As DNA, the CDR3 is TGCGCCAGCAGCCAAGGCCGACAGGTGATAAAGCGGACCCCGAACAATGAGCAGTTCTTC.